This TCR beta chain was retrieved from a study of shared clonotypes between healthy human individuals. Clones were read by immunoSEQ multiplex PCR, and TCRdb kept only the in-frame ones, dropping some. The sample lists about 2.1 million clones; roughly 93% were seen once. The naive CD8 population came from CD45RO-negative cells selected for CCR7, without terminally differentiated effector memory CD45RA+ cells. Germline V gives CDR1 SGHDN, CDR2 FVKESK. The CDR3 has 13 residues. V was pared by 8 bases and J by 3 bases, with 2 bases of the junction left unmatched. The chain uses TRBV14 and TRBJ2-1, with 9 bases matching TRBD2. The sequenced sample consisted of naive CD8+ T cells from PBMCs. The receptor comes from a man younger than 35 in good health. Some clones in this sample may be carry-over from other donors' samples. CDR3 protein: CASSTSGYNEQFF. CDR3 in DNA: TGTGCCAGCTCGACTAGCGGCTACAATGAGCAGTTCTTC.